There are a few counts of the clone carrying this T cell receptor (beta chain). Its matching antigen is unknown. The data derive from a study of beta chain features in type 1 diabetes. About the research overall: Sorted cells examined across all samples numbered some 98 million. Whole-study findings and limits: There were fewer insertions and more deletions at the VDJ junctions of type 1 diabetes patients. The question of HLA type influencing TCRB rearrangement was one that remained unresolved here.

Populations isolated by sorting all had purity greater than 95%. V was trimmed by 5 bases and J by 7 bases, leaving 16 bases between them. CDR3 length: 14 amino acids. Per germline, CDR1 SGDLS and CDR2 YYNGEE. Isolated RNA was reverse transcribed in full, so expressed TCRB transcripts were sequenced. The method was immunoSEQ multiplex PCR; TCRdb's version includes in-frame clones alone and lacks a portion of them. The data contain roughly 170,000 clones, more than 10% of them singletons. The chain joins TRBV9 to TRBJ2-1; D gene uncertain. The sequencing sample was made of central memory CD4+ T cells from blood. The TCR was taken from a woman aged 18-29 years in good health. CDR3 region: CASSAQVLTNEQFF. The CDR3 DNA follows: TGTGCCAGCAGTGCTCAGGTGTTGACGAATGAGCAGTTCTTC.